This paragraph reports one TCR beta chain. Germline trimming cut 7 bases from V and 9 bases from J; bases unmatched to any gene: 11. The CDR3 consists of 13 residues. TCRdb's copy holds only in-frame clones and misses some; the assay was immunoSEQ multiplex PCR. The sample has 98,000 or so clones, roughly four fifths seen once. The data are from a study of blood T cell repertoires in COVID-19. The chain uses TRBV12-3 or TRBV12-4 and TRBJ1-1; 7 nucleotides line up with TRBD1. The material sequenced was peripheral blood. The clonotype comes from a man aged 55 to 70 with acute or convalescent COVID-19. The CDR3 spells CASTFTRGWKAFF. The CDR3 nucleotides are TGTGCCAGCACCTTCACCAGGGGGTGGAAAGCTTTCTTT.